Presented here are 19 T cell receptor beta chains from one specimen sequenced in a study of blood T cell repertoires in COVID-19. The table came from immunoSEQ multiplex PCR; TCRdb's copy has only in-frame clones and leaves some out. Here the sample spans 150,000 to 200,000 clones, approximately 81% being singletons. The sample was PBMCs or T cells enriched from blood (not recorded which). These TCRs come from a woman in her forties or fifties who had recovered from COVID-19.

V gene TRBV6-2 or TRBV6-3 combines with J gene TRBJ2-1; D is unclear. Germline lookup yields CDR1 MNHEY and CDR2 SVGEGT. This CDR3 has 12 residues. Trimming stripped 3 bases from V and 4 bases from J, with 4 bases between. In DNA form, the CDR3 reads TGTGCCAGCAGTTATACTTACAATGAGCAGTTCTTC. Translated, it gives CASSYTYNEQFF.

The chain is built from TRBV7-2 and TRBJ1-1; TRBD1 aligns across 7 bases. After removal of 1 base from V and 4 bases from J, the junction contained 9 bases not matched to a gene. CDR3 length: 16 residues. The germline gives CDR1 SGHTA, CDR2 FQGNSA. DNA of the CDR3: TGTGCCAGCAGCTTAGGGGAAGGGGGCTGGGGCACTGAAGCTTTCTTT. It is translated as CASSLGEGGWGTEAFF. Using reference TRBV7-2 and TRBJ1-1 for the parts outside the CDR3, the full variable domain is GAGVSQSPSNKVTEKGKDVELRCDPISGHTALYWYRQSLGQGLEFLIYFQGNSAPDKSGLPSDRFSAERTGGSVSTLTIQRTQQEDSAVYLCASSLGEGGWGTEAFFGQGTRLTVV.

V is TRBV19 and J is TRBJ1-1; no clear D gene. Germline V CDR1 and CDR2: LNHDA, SQIVND (reference sequence). Between the trimmed V and J ends, which lost 6 bases and 5 bases, there was a span of 16 bases. CDR3 length equals 14 residues. Written as DNA, the CDR3 is TGTGCCAGTAGCGATCCTCCTGGCAGAACTGAAGCTTTCTTT. It is translated as CASSDPPGRTEAFF.

The chain is built from TRBV9 and TRBJ1-6; D is possibly TRBD1 (5 bases). Germline V gene data show CDR1 as SGDLS and CDR2 as YYNGEE. The CDR3 has 16 residues. Trimming pared 4 bases from V and 7 bases from J, leaving 18 bases between. CDR3 amino acids: CASSPQSGLGNSPLHF. The DNA of the CDR3 is TGTGCCAGCAGCCCCCAATCAGGGCTCGGGAATTCACCCCTCCACTTT.

The chain has TRBV12-3 or TRBV12-4 and TRBJ2-5; tentatively, D is TRBD1 (5 bases). The CDR3 sequence is 12 residues long. Trimming cost V 8 bases and J 5 bases, with 12 bases left between them. This CDR3 reads CASGATEETQYF. CDR3 coding DNA: TGTGCCAGCGGGGCGACGGAGGAGACCCAGTACTTC.

V and J are TRBV7-2 and TRBJ2-2; TRBD1 is a possible D gene (5 bases). The germline CDR1 and CDR2 sequences are SGHTA and FQGNSA. This CDR3 is built from 15 residues. V was trimmed by 4 bases and J by 5 bases, leaving 14 bases between them. This CDR3 reads CASSSSLGRTGELFF. The CDR3 DNA reads TGTGCCAGCAGCTCCTCCCTGGGGCGGACCGGGGAGCTGTTTTTT.

This chain joins TRBV5-1 and TRBJ2-1, with 9 positions matching TRBD1. V lost 5 bases and J lost 4; bases outside the gene matches: 7. The CDR3 covers 15 residues. CDR1 and CDR2 (germline): SGHRS, YFSETQ. The DNA of the CDR3 is TGCGCCAGCAGGCCCGGGACAGGGACTTACAATGAGCAGTTCTTC. Translated: CASRPGTGTYNEQFF.

The gene calls are TRBV4-2 and TRBJ2-7; 10 bases are shared with TRBD2. This CDR3 region has 14 residues. The V gene's germline CDR1 is LGHNA and CDR2 YNFKEQ. V gave up 1 base and J gave up 3 bases; unmatched junction bases: 0. CDR3 protein: CASSQGTSGYEQYF. CDR3 in DNA: TGTGCCAGCAGCCAAGGGACTAGCGGCTACGAGCAGTACTTC.

The rearrangement links TRBV3-1 (or the pseudogene TRBV3-2) to TRBJ2-6; perhaps TRBD2 as D (6 bases). CDR1 is LGHDT and CDR2 is YNNKEL in the germline V gene (reference sequence). V was shortened by 5 bases and J by 4 bases, with 12 bases between the two germline ends. The CDR3 contains 15 residues. CDR3 bases: TGTGCCAGCAGCGGGCGGGGCGCGGGGGCCAACGTCCTGACTTTC. Translation: CASSGRGAGANVLTF.

In this sample, this clone turned up once. V usage is TRBV29-1 and J usage is TRBJ2-6; a weak D match, TRBD2 (6 bases). CDR3 length equals 16 residues. Between the trimmed V and J ends, which lost 5 bases and 1 base, there was a span of 15 bases. CDR1 is SQVTM and CDR2 is ANQGSEA in the germline V gene. CDR3 nucleotides: TGCAGCGTTCCAGCTGGGGGGAGTTCTGGGGCCAACGTCCTGACTTTC. Translation: CSVPAGGSSGANVLTF.

This clone came up once. J is TRBJ1-2 and V is TRBV7-9; 9 bases are shared with TRBD1. This CDR3 has 13 residues. In germline, CDR1 is SEHNR, CDR2 FQNEAQ (reference sequence). Germline trimming cut 11 bases from V and 6 bases from J; bases unmatched to any gene: 10. CDR3 sequence (DNA): TGTGCCGAGTACCGGGACAGGGAGGATGGCTACACCTTC. Translation: CAEYRDREDGYTF.

The chain joins TRBV4-2 to TRBJ1-2, with 9 nucleotides matching TRBD1. Trimming took 0 bases from V and 4 from J; bases not matched to a gene: 3. The CDR3 runs to 15 residues. Per the germline V gene, CDR1 is LGHNA and CDR2 is YNFKEQ. The CDR3 loop reads CASSQEQGASYGYTF. The CDR3 nucleotides read TGTGCCAGCAGCCAAGAACAGGGGGCTAGCTATGGCTACACCTTC.

The gene calls are TRBV7-9 and TRBJ1-6; 9 bases agree with TRBD1. The CDR3 totals 18 residues. Germline V gene lookup returns CDR1 SEHNR and CDR2 FQNEAQ (reference sequence). Trimming cost V 3 bases and J 7 bases; bases outside gene matches: 13. For the CDR3, the DNA is TGTGCCAGCAGCTTGGGACAGGGTACGGTGAAGTGGAATTCACCCCTCCACTTT. It yields the protein CASSLGQGTVKWNSPLHF.

As regards this clone: The same CDR3 is also encoded by other DNA sequences in this sample. This chain joins TRBV7-2 and TRBJ1-2; 7 nucleotides line up with TRBD1. Losses at the gene ends were 6 bases for V and 2 bases for J; bases not matched to a gene: 3. The CDR3 extends over 13 amino acids. The germline V gene encodes CDR1 SGHTA and CDR2 FQGNSA. Written as DNA, the CDR3 is TGTGCCAGCAGGGCAGGGGGGAACTATGGCTACACCTTC. Residues: CASRAGGNYGYTF.

The chain carries TRBV4-2 and TRBJ2-1; D call uncertain. CDR1 and CDR2 from the germline V gene are LGHNA and YNFKEQ. The CDR3 runs 12 residues. Trimming cost V 6 bases and J 9 bases, with 12 bases left between them. The CDR3 nucleotides are TGTGCCAGCAGGAGCCGTTCAGGTGAGCAGTTCTTC. Its translation: CASRSRSGEQFF.

This clone appeared a few times. The V and J genes are TRBV18 and TRBJ1-5; tentative D call: TRBD1 (5 bases). Trimming shortened V by 3 bases and J by 4 bases, and 22 bases separated the two germline ends. The CDR3 spans 18 residues. Germline V gives CDR1 KGHSH, CDR2 LQKENI. The DNA for the CDR3 is TGTGCCAGCTCACCTGCATACTTACGGGGGAGCTGGAATCAGCCCCAGCATTTT. It specifies CASSPAYLRGSWNQPQHF. Full variable domain (rest looked up from reference TRBV18 and TRBJ1-5): NAGVMQNPRHLVRRRGQEARLRCSPMKGHSHVYWYRQLPEEGLKFMVYLQKENIIDESGMPKERFSAEFPKEGPSILRIQQVVRGDSAAYFCASSPAYLRGSWNQPQHFGDGTRLSIL.

The gene calls are TRBV7-2 and TRBJ2-2; D remains ambiguous. V lost 5 bases to trimming and J lost 1 base, with 8 bases between them. This CDR3 has 14 amino acids. The germline V gene has CDR1 SGHTA and CDR2 FQGNSA. The CDR3 sequence: CASSAHKNTGELFF. Written as DNA, the CDR3 is TGTGCCAGCAGCGCCCACAAGAACACCGGGGAGCTGTTTTTT.

The chain recombines TRBV6-1 with TRBJ1-2, with D tentatively TRBD1 (5 bases). The CDR3 consists of 15 residues. The V end lost 2 bases, the J end lost 5 bases, and 15 bases lay between the germline ends. Germline CDR1 is MNHNS and CDR2 is SASEGT. The DNA of the CDR3 is TGTGCCAGCAGTGAATCTGGGGGGTTAGGATATGGCTACACCTTC. Protein: CASSESGGLGYGYTF.

The chain combines TRBV10-1 with TRBJ2-7; tentatively, D is TRBD1 (5 bases). This CDR3 is built from 18 residues. From germline, CDR1 is WNHNN and CDR2 SYGVQD (reference sequence). The V and J ends lost 8 bases and 2 bases respectively, with 28 bases between them. The CDR3 loop is CASHQPGRTIYYTYEQYF. In nucleotides, the CDR3 is TGCGCCAGCCATCAGCCGGGCAGGACAATCTACTATACCTACGAGCAGTACTTC.